This T cell receptor (beta chain) was recorded in a study of cytomegalovirus exposure and HLA in healthy donors. Study outcomes and limitations: Per a later analysis, HLA-associated TCR beta chains showed more clonal expansion than other, equally common TCR beta chains. CMV serostatus alone was available as immune exposure information. What a later analysis reportedly showed was that an Asian-associated ancestry cluster had fewer N-insertions than the approximately 720-donor mean.

Comments on this clone: Its antigen is undetermined.

PCR was performed using 60 Vbeta and 13 Jbeta primers. Repertoires were generated with immunoSEQ multiplex PCR, while TCRdb's copy carries only in-frame clones and drops some. Of 120,000 to 150,000 clones listed, around two thirds are singletons. Germline loops: CDR1 MNHEY, CDR2 SMNVEV (reference sequence). The trim removed 3 bases at V and 3 bases at J, leaving 1 base unmatched. The CDR3 sequence is 14 residues long. Material: PBMCs. V gene TRBV27 combines with J gene TRBJ2-7, with 11 bases fitting TRBD2. This TCR came from a woman aged 18-35 years in good health and CMV-seronegative. The CDR3 DNA follows: TGTGCCAGCAGTTTGACTAGCGGGGTCTACGAGCAGTACTTC. Its translation is CASSLTSGVYEQYF.